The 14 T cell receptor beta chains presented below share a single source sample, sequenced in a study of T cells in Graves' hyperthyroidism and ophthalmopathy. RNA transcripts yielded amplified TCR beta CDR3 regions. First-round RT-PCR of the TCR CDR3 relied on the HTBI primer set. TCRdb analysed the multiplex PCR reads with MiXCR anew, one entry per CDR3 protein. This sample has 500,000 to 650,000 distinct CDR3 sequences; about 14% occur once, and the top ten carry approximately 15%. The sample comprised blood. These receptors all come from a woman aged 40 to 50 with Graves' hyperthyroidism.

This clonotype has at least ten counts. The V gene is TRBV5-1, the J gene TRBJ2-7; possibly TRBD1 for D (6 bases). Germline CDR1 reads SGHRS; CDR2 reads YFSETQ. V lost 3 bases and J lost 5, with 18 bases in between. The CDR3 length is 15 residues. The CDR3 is CASSSQQGPNNEQYF. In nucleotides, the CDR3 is TGCGCCAGCAGCTCACAACAGGGCCCGAACAACGAGCAGTACTTC.

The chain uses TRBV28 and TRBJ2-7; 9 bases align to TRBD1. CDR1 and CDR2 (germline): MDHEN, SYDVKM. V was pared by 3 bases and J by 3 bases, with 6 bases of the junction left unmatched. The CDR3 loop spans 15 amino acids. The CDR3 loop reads CASSFVGTGFYEQYF. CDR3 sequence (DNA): TGTGCCAGCAGTTTCGTCGGGACAGGGTTCTACGAGCAGTACTTC.

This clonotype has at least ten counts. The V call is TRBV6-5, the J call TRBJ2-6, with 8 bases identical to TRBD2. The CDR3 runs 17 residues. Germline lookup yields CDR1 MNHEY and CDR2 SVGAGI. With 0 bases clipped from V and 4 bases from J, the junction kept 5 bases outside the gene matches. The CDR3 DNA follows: TGTGCCAGCAGTTACTCAGCGGGGGTTCTCGGGGCCAACGTCCTGACTTTC. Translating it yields CASSYSAGVLGANVLTF.

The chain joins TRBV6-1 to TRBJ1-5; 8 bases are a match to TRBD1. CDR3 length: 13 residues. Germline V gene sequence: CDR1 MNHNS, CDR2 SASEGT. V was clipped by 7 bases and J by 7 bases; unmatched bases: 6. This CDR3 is CASTGQGTQPQHF. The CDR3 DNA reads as TGTGCCAGCACAGGACAGGGTACCCAGCCCCAGCATTTT.

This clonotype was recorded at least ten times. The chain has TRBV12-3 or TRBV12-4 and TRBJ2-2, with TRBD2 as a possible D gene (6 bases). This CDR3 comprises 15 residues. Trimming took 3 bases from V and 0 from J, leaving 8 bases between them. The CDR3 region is CASSFRTTNTGELFF. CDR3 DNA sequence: TGTGCCAGCAGTTTTAGGACTACGAACACCGGGGAGCTGTTTTTT.

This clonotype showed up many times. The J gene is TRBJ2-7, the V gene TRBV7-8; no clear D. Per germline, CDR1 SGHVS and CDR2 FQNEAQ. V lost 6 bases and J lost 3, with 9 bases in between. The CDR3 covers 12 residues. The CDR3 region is CASSSDIYEQYF. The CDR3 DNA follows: TGTGCCAGCAGTTCTGATATCTACGAGCAGTACTTC.

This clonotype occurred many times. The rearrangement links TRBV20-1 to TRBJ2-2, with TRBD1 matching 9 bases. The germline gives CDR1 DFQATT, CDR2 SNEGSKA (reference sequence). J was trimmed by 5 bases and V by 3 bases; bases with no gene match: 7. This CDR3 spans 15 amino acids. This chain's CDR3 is CSASKDRGVTGELFF. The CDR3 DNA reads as TGCAGTGCTAGTAAAGACAGGGGGGTTACCGGGGAGCTGTTTTTT.

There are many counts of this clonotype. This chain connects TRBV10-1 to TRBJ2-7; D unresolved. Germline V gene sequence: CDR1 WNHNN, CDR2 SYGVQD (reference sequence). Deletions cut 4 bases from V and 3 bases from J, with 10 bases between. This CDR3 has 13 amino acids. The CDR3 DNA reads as TGCGCCAGCAGTGCCAGCACTCTCTACGAGCAGTACTTC. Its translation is CASSASTLYEQYF.

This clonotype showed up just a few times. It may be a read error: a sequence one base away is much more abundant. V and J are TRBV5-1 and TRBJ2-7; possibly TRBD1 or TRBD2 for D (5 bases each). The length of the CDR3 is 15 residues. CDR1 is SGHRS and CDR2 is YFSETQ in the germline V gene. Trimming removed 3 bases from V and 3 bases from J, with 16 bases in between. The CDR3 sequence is CASSSPGAGSYEQYF. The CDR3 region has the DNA TGCGCCAGCAGCTCCCCTGGGGCAGGGAGCTACGAGCAGTACTTC.

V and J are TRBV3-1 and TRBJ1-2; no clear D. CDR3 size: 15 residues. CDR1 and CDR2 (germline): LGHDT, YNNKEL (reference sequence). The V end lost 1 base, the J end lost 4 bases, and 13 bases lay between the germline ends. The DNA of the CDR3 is TGTGCCAGCAGCCAAGGAATGGGTGTTAGCTATGGCTACACCTTC. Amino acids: CASSQGMGVSYGYTF.

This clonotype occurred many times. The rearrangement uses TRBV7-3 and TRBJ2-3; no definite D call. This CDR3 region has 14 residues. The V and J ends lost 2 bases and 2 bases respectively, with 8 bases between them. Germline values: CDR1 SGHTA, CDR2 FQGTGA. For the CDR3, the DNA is TGTGCCAGCAGCTTACTGACAAACACAGATACGCAGTATTTT. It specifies CASSLLTNTDTQYF. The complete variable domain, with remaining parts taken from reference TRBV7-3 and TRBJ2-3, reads GAGVSQTPSNKVTEKGKYVELRCDPISGHTALYWYRQSLGQGPEFLIYFQGTGAADDSGLPNDRFFAVRPEGSVSTLKIQRTERGDSAVYLCASSLLTNTDTQYFGPGTRLTVL.

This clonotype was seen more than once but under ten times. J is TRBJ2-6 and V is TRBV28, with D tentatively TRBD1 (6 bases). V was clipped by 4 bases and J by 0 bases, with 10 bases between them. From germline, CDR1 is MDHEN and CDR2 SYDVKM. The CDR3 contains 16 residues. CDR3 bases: TGTGCCAGCAGTTGGACAGCCAACTCTGGGGCCAACGTCCTGACTTTC. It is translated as CASSWTANSGANVLTF. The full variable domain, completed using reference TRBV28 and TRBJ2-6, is DVKVTQSSRYLVKRTGEKVFLECVQDMDHENMFWYRQDPGLGLRLIYFSYDVKMKEKGDIPEGYSVSREKKERFSLILESASTNQTSMYLCASSWTANSGANVLTFGAGSRLTVL.

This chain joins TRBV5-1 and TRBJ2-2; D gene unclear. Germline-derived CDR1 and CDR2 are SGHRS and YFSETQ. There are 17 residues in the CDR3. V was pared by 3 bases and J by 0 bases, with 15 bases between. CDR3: CASSSTPGTANTGELFF. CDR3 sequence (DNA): TGCGCCAGCAGCTCCACCCCTGGTACCGCGAACACCGGGGAGCTGTTTTTT.

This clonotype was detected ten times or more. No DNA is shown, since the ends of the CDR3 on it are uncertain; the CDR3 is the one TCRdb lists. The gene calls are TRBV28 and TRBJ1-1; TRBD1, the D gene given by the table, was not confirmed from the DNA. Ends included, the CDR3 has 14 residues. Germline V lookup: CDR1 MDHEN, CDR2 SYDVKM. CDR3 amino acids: CASNFGEGAKGAFF.